One and the same sample provided the 14 T cell receptor beta chains below, sequenced in a study of blood T cell repertoires in COVID-19. The protocol was immunoSEQ multiplex PCR, while the TCRdb copy is restricted to in-frame clones and leaves out a portion. The sample has some 160,000 clones, roughly 84% seen once; the top ten hold about 8.6%. The sample comprised PBMCs or T cells enriched from blood (not recorded which). The receptors shown here come from a woman aged 45-60 years who had recovered from COVID-19.

The chain couples TRBV9 to TRBJ1-5, with 10 bases identical to TRBD1. The CDR3 covers 19 residues. The germline CDR1 and CDR2 sequences are SGDLS and YYNGEE. Trimming took 2 bases from V and 5 from J; bases not matched to a gene: 16. Here the CDR3 DNA reads TGTGCCAGCAGCGTCTCACTAGTCCCTGGACAGGGGGACCATCAGCCCCAGCATTTT. This gives the protein CASSVSLVPGQGDHQPQHF. The variable domain in full, completed from reference TRBV9 and TRBJ1-5, reads DSGVTQTPKHLITATGQRVTLRCSPRSGDLSVYWYQQSLDQGLQFLIQYYNGEERAKGNILERFSAQQFPDLHSELNLSSLELGDSALYFCASSVSLVPGQGDHQPQHFGDGTRLSIL.

The V and J genes are TRBV10-3 and TRBJ2-5; possibly TRBD1 for D (6 bases). V lost 6 bases and J lost 3, with 14 bases in between. The germline gives CDR1 ENHRY, CDR2 SYGVKD. The CDR3 is 14 amino acids. For the CDR3, the DNA is TGTGCCATCAGGGAACAGGGAAGGGAAGAGACCCAGTACTTC. Amino acid sequence: CAIREQGREETQYF.

The rearrangement links TRBV5-8 to TRBJ1-4; the match to TRBD1 covers 9 bases. After removal of 8 bases from V and 6 bases from J, the junction contained 8 bases not matched to a gene. Germline CDR1 reads SGHTS; CDR2 reads YDEGEE. CDR3 length equals 14 residues. CDR3 region: CASFLRDRDEKLFF. CDR3 nucleotides: TGTGCCAGTTTCCTCCGGGACAGGGATGAAAAACTGTTTTTT.

Comment on this clone: One junction end disagrees with the germline gene, perhaps due to a read error. The rearrangement joins TRBV7-7 to TRBJ2-1; maybe TRBD2 (6 bases). Germline CDR1 reads SSHAT; CDR2 reads FNYEAQ (reference sequence). This CDR3 is built from 16 residues. The CDR3 region is CASSLAGTPSLNEQFF. CDR3 in DNA: TGTGCTAGCAGCTTAGCCGGGACTCCTTCACTCAATGAGCAGTTCTTC. The full variable domain, completed using reference TRBV7-7 and TRBJ2-1, is GAGVSQSPRYKVTKRGQDVTLRCDPISSHATLYWYQQALGQGPEFLTYFNYEAQPDKSGLPSDRFSAERPEGSISTLTIQRTEQRDSAMYRCASSLAGTPSLNEQFFGPGTRLTVL.

The rearrangement joins TRBV18 to TRBJ1-1; a weak D match, TRBD1 (5 bases). Germline V gives CDR1 KGHSH, CDR2 LQKENI. Trimming took 1 base from V and 6 from J, leaving 12 bases between them. The CDR3 spans 14 residues. This chain's CDR3 is CASSPQGSKAEAFF. The CDR3 DNA reads TGTGCCAGCTCACCACAGGGGTCGAAAGCTGAAGCTTTCTTT.

This clone occurred once. V usage is TRBV5-1 and J usage is TRBJ2-1; 8 bases align to TRBD2. Germline assignment: CDR1 SGHRS and CDR2 YFSETQ. V was pared by 5 bases and J by 4 bases, with 8 bases of the junction left unmatched. CDR3 length: 15 residues. The CDR3 region is CASRFLAGKYNEQFF. In DNA form, the CDR3 reads TGCGCCAGCAGATTCTTAGCGGGAAAATACAATGAGCAGTTCTTC.

Only a few counts were recorded for this clone. The chain carries TRBV5-1 and TRBJ2-2; 10 positions agree with TRBD2. V lost 2 bases to trimming and J lost 5 bases; unmatched junction nucleotides: 6. Per the germline V gene, CDR1 is SGHRS and CDR2 is YFSETQ. The CDR3 consists of 16 residues. The CDR3, as DNA: TGCGCCAGCAGCTTTGCCGGGACTAGCGAGACCGGGGAGCTGTTTTTT. This sequence encodes CASSFAGTSETGELFF.

The chain uses TRBV14 and TRBJ1-2, with D maybe TRBD1 (5 bases). The CDR3 extends over 14 amino acids. CDR1 SGHDN and CDR2 FVKESK come from the germline V gene. Trimming stripped 0 bases from V and 8 bases from J, with 13 bases between. The CDR3 coding sequence is TGTGCCAGCAGCCAAGAGGGGCGGGGCCGCGGCTACACCTTC. Protein: CASSQEGRGRGYTF.

The chain links TRBV9 to TRBJ1-2, with TRBD1 identical over 7 bases. CDR3 length: 13 residues. V gave up 3 bases and J gave up 4 bases; unmatched junction bases: 3. Germline V gene sequence: CDR1 SGDLS, CDR2 YYNGEE. The CDR3 sequence is CASSGRDSYGYTF. The CDR3 nucleotides are TGTGCCAGCAGCGGGAGGGACAGCTATGGCTACACCTTC.

The CDR3 DNA reads as TGTGCCAGCAGTGTGGACAGGGGGCGAGATACGCAGTATTTT. Amino acid sequence: CASSVDRGRDTQYF. The genes are TRBV2 and TRBJ2-3, with TRBD1 matching 11 bases. The germline gives CDR1 SNHLY, CDR2 FYNNEI. The junction had 2 bases not matched to a gene; V was cut back by 4 bases and J by 5 bases. The CDR3 sequence is 14 residues long.

The gene calls are TRBV25-1 and TRBJ2-2; 8 bases map to TRBD1. CDR3 length: 15 residues. Germline V gives CDR1 MGHDK, CDR2 SYGVNS. V was clipped by 6 bases and J by 4 bases; unmatched bases: 7. The CDR3 DNA reads as TGTGCCAGCAGCCTTGGGACAGGCGTCACCGGGGAGCTGTTTTTT. It specifies CASSLGTGVTGELFF.

This sequence joins TRBV5-1 and TRBJ2-1; D is perhaps TRBD2 (5 bases). The CDR3 contains 17 residues. Germline lookup yields CDR1 SGHRS and CDR2 YFSETQ. Trimming took off 7 bases at V and 2 bases at J, with 22 bases between the two ends. CDR3: CASSSPSGVQPYNEQFF. In nucleotides, the CDR3 is TGCGCCAGCTCCTCACCTTCCGGGGTCCAGCCCTACAATGAGCAGTTCTTC.

The chain combines TRBV19 with TRBJ2-1, with TRBD2 identical over 10 bases. CDR3 length: 16 amino acids. Germline CDR1 reads LNHDA; CDR2 reads SQIVND (reference sequence). J gave up 3 bases and V 1 base, and 3 bases lay outside the gene matches. In DNA form, the CDR3 reads TGTGCCAGTAGTATAGTTGCTAGCGGGGGCTACAATGAGCAGTTCTTC. Its translation: CASSIVASGGYNEQFF.

The chain combines TRBV7-3 with TRBJ2-1, with D perhaps TRBD2 (5 bases). CDR1 SGHTA and CDR2 FQGTGA come from the germline V gene. The CDR3 is made up of 15 amino acids. V gave up 2 bases and J gave up 5 bases, with 13 bases separating them. CDR3 residues: CASSLAGLGDNEQFF. CDR3 in DNA: TGTGCCAGCAGCTTAGCGGGTTTGGGTGACAATGAGCAGTTCTTC.